A selection of T cell receptor beta chains follows, all from one sample in a study of blood T cell repertoires in COVID-19. Sequenced by immunoSEQ multiplex PCR; TCRdb stores in-frame clones only, minus some. Of around 180,000 clones in the sample, around 80% were seen once. Sequenced sample: peripheral blood. Receptors were obtained from a man in his 70s with active or convalescent COVID-19. The CDR3 runs from the conserved cysteine through the conserved F or W. The D gene is left open where the match is weak. Clone size is stated in some rows and not others, as once, few, many or a class when expanded.

>-|-|TRBJ2-3|TRBV5-8
CASSLLYGLADTQYF
TGTGCCAGCAGCTTGTTATATGGGCTTGCAGATACGCAGTATTTT
>-|TRBD1|TRBJ1-2|TRBV6-6
CASNTGGGGYTF
TGTGCCAGCAATACAGGGGGCGGTGGCTACACCTTC
>-|TRBD1|TRBJ2-7|TRBV5-1
CASSPKPPGQGPYEQYF
TGCGCCAGCAGCCCAAAACCGCCCGGACAGGGGCCCTACGAGCAGTACTTC
>-|TRBD1|TRBJ1-5|TRBV7-8
CASSLDRGDNQPQHF
TGTGCCAGCAGCTTAGACAGGGGCGACAATCAGCCCCAGCATTTT
>-|-|TRBJ1-3|TRBV19
CATRGGATGNTIYF
TGTGCCACCCGGGGGGGGGCGACTGGAAACACCATATATTTT
>once|TRBD1|TRBJ1-1|TRBV13
CASSHGTGNTEAFF
TGTGCCAGCAGCCATGGGACAGGGAACACTGAAGCTTTCTTT
>few|TRBD1|TRBJ2-7|TRBV6-1
CASSGLMNRGAYEQYF
TGTGCCAGCAGTGGCTTGATGAACAGGGGAGCCTACGAGCAGTACTTC
>-|TRBD2|TRBJ2-1|TRBV12-5
CASGFRRTSGSYNEQFF
TGTGCTAGTGGTTTCCGTAGGACTAGCGGCTCCTACAATGAGCAGTTCTTC
>-|-|TRBJ1-2|TRBV30
CAWRTAGRIYGYTF
TGTGCCTGGAGAACGGCGGGCAGAATCTATGGCTACACCTTC
>-|TRBD1|TRBJ2-2|TRBV4-1
CASSQPLGQGGNTGELFF
TGCGCCAGCAGCCAACCCCTCGGACAGGGGGGTAACACCGGGGAGCTGTTTTTT
>-|TRBD1|TRBJ1-6|TRBV3-1/TRBV3-2
CASSVGTGGSPLHF
TGTGCCAGCAGCGTAGGGACAGGGGGTTCACCCCTCCACTTT
>-|-|TRBJ2-1|TRBV5-1
CASSLDSGIGSYNEQFF
TGCGCCAGCAGCCTGGACTCGGGGATTGGGTCCTACAATGAGCAGTTCTTC
>-|TRBD1|TRBJ2-4|TRBV5-4
CASSLGGQGIAKNIQYF
TGTGCCAGCAGCCTCGGGGGACAGGGAATAGCCAAAAACATTCAGTACTTC
>-|-|TRBJ1-6|TRBV11-3
CASSLRGGNSPLHF
TGTGCCAGCAGCTTGAGGGGAGGGAATTCACCCCTCCACTTT
>-|TRBD1|TRBJ2-1|TRBV12-5
CASGFNTGGSSHNEQFF
TGTGCTAGTGGTTTTAATACAGGGGGCTCATCCCACAATGAGCAGTTCTTC
>once|-|TRBJ2-6|TRBV4-3
CASSPRWRQTGANVLTF
TGCGCCAGCAGCCCCCGGTGGCGGCAAACTGGGGCCAACGTCCTGACTTTC
>-|TRBD1|TRBJ1-5|TRBV15
CATSSRGPNSNQPQHF
TGTGCCACCAGCAGCAGGGGGCCCAATAGCAATCAGCCCCAGCATTTT
>-|-|TRBJ1-2|TRBV29-1
CSVVPPGIYGYTF
TGCAGCGTTGTGCCCCCCGGTATTTATGGCTACACCTTC
>-|-|TRBJ2-1|TRBV21-1
CASSKGRRNFSSYNEQFF
TGTGCCAGCAGCAAAGGTCGGAGGAATTTTAGCTCCTACAATGAGCAGTTCTTC
>-|-|TRBJ2-1|TRBV4-2
CASSQDSLATYNEQFF
TGTGCCAGCAGCCAAGATTCCCTAGCGACCTACAATGAGCAGTTCTTC
>-|TRBD1|TRBJ1-2|TRBV7-9
CASSDTGTGATF
TGTGCCAGCAGTGATACCGGGACAGGGGCGACCTTC
>once|-|TRBJ1-1|TRBV12-1
CASSLHRSTTEAFF
TGTGCCAGCAGCCTCCACAGGAGCACCACTGAAGCTTTCTTT
>-|-|TRBJ1-2|TRBV27
CASSRSGMGNYGYTF
TGTGCCAGCAGCAGGAGCGGTATGGGTAACTATGGCTACACCTTC
>-|TRBD1|TRBJ1-6|TRBV5-1
CASSLGQGDSPLHF
TGCGCCAGCAGCTTGGGCCAGGGGGATTCACCCCTCCACTTT
>-|TRBD1|TRBJ1-1|TRBV30
CAWGRGPTEAFF
TGTGCCTGGGGCAGGGGGCCTACTGAAGCTTTCTTT
>-|-|TRBJ1-1|TRBV18
CASSPAMNTEAFF
TGTGCCAGCTCACCAGCGATGAACACTGAAGCTTTCTTT
>-|-|TRBJ2-6|TRBV21-1
CASSPPRDICSGANVLTF
TGTGCCAGCAGCCCTCCCCGGGACATCTGCTCTGGGGCCAACGTCCTGACTTTC
>-|-|TRBJ1-1|TRBV14
CASSQSWGREAFF
TGTGCCAGCAGCCAAAGCTGGGGGCGCGAAGCTTTCTTT
>once|TRBD1|TRBJ1-4|TRBV6-5
CASSSSGGQGEKLFF
TGTGCCAGCAGTTCCTCTGGGGGACAGGGTGAAAAACTGTTTTTT
>-|TRBD1|TRBJ2-5|TRBV6-1
CASSETFGTGQETQYF
TGTGCCAGCAGTGAAACCTTTGGGACAGGGCAAGAGACCCAGTACTTC
>once|-|TRBJ2-5|TRBV25-1
CASSVPNQETQYF
TGTGCCAGCAGTGTTCCCAACCAAGAGACCCAGTACTTC
>-|-|TRBJ2-1|TRBV9
CASSVGVAYNEQFF
TGTGCCAGCAGCGTAGGAGTTGCCTACAATGAGCAGTTCTTC
>once|-|TRBJ1-2|TRBV4-1
CASSQNQAYDYGYTF
TGCGCCAGCAGCCAAAATCAGGCTTACGACTATGGCTACACCTTC
>-|-|TRBJ1-2|TRBV11-2
CASRWGRGSANYGYTF
TGTGCCAGCAGGTGGGGACGGGGGTCCGCTAACTATGGCTACACCTTC
>-|TRBD1|TRBJ1-2|TRBV19
CASFRDRGTYGYTF
TGTGCCAGCTTCCGGGACAGGGGTACCTATGGCTACACCTTC
>few|-|TRBJ1-2|TRBV27
CASRPQANYGYTF
TGTGCCAGCAGACCACAAGCTAACTATGGCTACACCTTC
>-|TRBD1|TRBJ2-3|TRBV19
CASRTGGARSTQYF
TGTGCCAGTAGGACAGGGGGCGCGCGGAGTACGCAGTATTTT
>-|TRBD2|TRBJ2-7|TRBV7-6
CASSWERDSYEQYF
TGTGCCAGCAGTTGGGAGCGGGATTCCTACGAGCAGTACTTC
>-|TRBD1|TRBJ2-2|TRBV19
CASSDRVGGELFF
TGTGCCAGTTCAGACAGGGTTGGCGGGGAGCTGTTTTTT
>-|-|TRBJ1-5|TRBV4-2
CASSQARDTQSNQPQHF
TGTGCTAGCAGCCAAGCACGGGACACCCAAAGCAATCAGCCCCAGCATTTT
>-|-|TRBJ2-6|TRBV9
CASSVGLGRDFSGANVLTF
TGTGCCAGCAGCGTAGGTTTAGGCAGAGACTTCTCTGGGGCCAACGTCCTGACTTTC
>-|TRBD2|TRBJ2-1|TRBV5-1
CASRRLAGGLYNEQFF
TGCGCCAGCAGGAGGCTAGCGGGCGGACTATACAATGAGCAGTTCTTC
>-|-|TRBJ2-7|TRBV5-1
CASSLSGLTYEQYF
TGCGCCAGCAGCCTGAGCGGGCTGACATACGAGCAGTACTTC
>-|TRBD1|TRBJ1-1|TRBV25-1
CASSESGDRGFEAFF
TGTGCCAGCAGTGAATCCGGGGACAGGGGCTTTGAAGCTTTCTTT
>many|-|TRBJ2-7|TRBV27
CASSLNFRGGFSYEQYF
TGTGCCAGCAGTTTAAACTTTAGAGGGGGTTTCTCCTACGAGCAGTACTTC
>many|-|TRBJ2-7|TRBV3-1/TRBV3-2
CASSEAQGIFSEQYF
TGTGCCAGCAGCGAAGCACAGGGAATTTTTAGCGAGCAGTACTTC
>-|TRBD2|TRBJ2-7|TRBV9
CASSKGTSGGASYEQYF
TGTGCCAGCAGCAAAGGGACTAGCGGGGGGGCCTCCTACGAGCAGTACTTC
>-|-|TRBJ1-2|TRBV30
CAWNPPGIGGYTF
TGTGCCTGGAACCCGCCAGGAATTGGAGGCTACACCTTC
>-|TRBD1|TRBJ1-4|TRBV7-2
CASSTNWDRELFF
TGTGCCAGCAGCACCAATTGGGACAGGGAACTGTTTTTT
>-|TRBD1|TRBJ2-7|TRBV9
CASSVGGQSDEQYF
TGTGCCAGCAGCGTAGGGGGACAGTCGGACGAGCAGTACTTC
>-|-|TRBJ2-7|TRBV5-6
CASSSRGDSYEQYF
TGTGCCAGCAGCTCTCGAGGAGACAGCTACGAGCAGTACTTC
>-|-|TRBJ2-7|TRBV5-5
CASSLDGVTSYEQYF
TGTGCCAGCAGCTTGGACGGGGTTACCTCCTACGAGCAGTACTTC
>-|-|TRBJ1-1|TRBV5-1
CASSLKQDTEAFF
TGCGCCAGCAGCTTGAAACAGGACACTGAAGCTTTCTTT